The rows below give T cell receptor beta chains drawn from one sample of a study of T cells in Graves' hyperthyroidism and ophthalmopathy. TCRdb re-analysed the multiplex PCR reads in MiXCR, keeping a single row per CDR3 protein. There are fewer than 900,000 distinct CDR3 sequences in the sample; about 17% occur only once, and around 15% lies in the top ten. The sequenced sample was blood. These receptor sequences come from a woman aged 45 to 65 with Graves' hyperthyroidism that later progressed to Graves' ophthalmopathy. The CDR3 runs from the conserved cysteine through the conserved F or W. D genes are given only for firm matches. Clone sizes are given selectively: once, few, many, or a class where the clone is expanded.

few,TRBD1,TRBV27,TRBJ1-4,CASSSTGVREKLFF,TGTGCCAGCAGCTCGACAGGGGTACGCGAAAAACTGTTTTTT
.,.,TRBV5-1,TRBJ1-5,CASSTDASNQPQHF,TGCGCCAGCAGCACCGACGCTAGCAATCAGCCCCAGCATTTT
.,TRBD1,TRBV7-9,TRBJ2-7,CASSHDRDYEQYF,TGTGCCAGCAGCCATGACAGGGACTACGAGCAGTACTTC
.,.,TRBV12-3/TRBV12-4,TRBJ1-2,CASSEYTPANYGYTF,TGTGCCAGCAGTGAATACACCCCCGCTAACTATGGCTACACCTTC
.,TRBD1,TRBV7-9,TRBJ1-2,CASSSSDRGRYGYTF,TGTGCCAGCAGCTCTTCGGACAGGGGAAGGTATGGCTACACCTTC
few,.,TRBV10-3,TRBJ1-1,CAIQGSTEAFF,TGTGCCATTCAGGGAAGCACTGAAGCTTTCTTT
few,TRBD2,TRBV29-1,TRBJ2-7,CSVEDSEGGTTYEQYF,TGCAGCGTTGAAGATAGTGAGGGAGGGACGACCTACGAGCAGTACTTC
.,.,TRBV27,TRBJ1-5,CASSLWSGYGQPQHF,TGTGCCAGCAGTTTATGGTCGGGGTATGGTCAGCCCCAGCATTTT
many,.,TRBV5-5,TRBJ1-1,CASSLGRAGNTEAFF,TGTGCCAGCAGCTTGGGAAGGGCGGGTAACACTGAAGCTTTCTTT
.,.,TRBV29-1,TRBJ2-2,CSVEGGPPTGELFF,TGCAGCGTTGAAGGGGGTCCACCGACCGGGGAGCTGTTTTTT
.,.,TRBV7-9,TRBJ2-3,CASPPAASDTQYF,TGTGCCAGCCCCCCAGCCGCATCAGATACGCAGTATTTT
.,TRBD1,TRBV5-1,TRBJ1-1,CASSWDRAPLNTEAFF,TGCGCCAGCAGCTGGGACAGGGCACCGTTGAACACTGAAGCTTTCTTT
few,TRBD2,TRBV20-1,TRBJ2-5,CSARDRRGGVRETQYF,TGCAGTGCTAGAGATCGACGCGGGGGGGTGCGAGAGACCCAGTACTTC
few,TRBD1,TRBV18,TRBJ1-2,CASSPGQGHNYGYTF,TGTGCCAGCTCACCAGGACAGGGGCATAACTATGGTTACACCTTC
.,.,TRBV11-1,TRBJ1-6,CASSYAGLGSPLHF,TGTGCCAGCAGCTACGCAGGGTTAGGGTCACCCCTCCACTTT
.,.,TRBV6-2/TRBV6-3,TRBJ1-5,CASSYGAGENRRQPQHF,TGTGCCAGCAGTTACGGGGCAGGGGAAAACCGGAGACAGCCCCAGCATTTT
many,.,TRBV11-2,TRBJ2-2,CATWGTGELFF,TGTGCCACCTGGGGCACCGGGGAGCTGTTTTTT
.,TRBD1,TRBV6-1,TRBJ1-2,CASSEAVPGQGFYGYTF,TGTGCCAGCAGTGAAGCGGTACCGGGACAGGGATTCTATGGCTACACCTTC
few,.,TRBV6-1,TRBJ1-2,CASSEARVGYTF,TGTGCCAGCAGTGAAGCTAGGGTGGGCTACACCTTC
few,TRBD1,TRBV20-1,TRBJ2-7,CSGKDRSHEQYF,TGCAGTGGCAAGGACAGGTCCCACGAGCAGTACTTC
few,.,TRBV27,TRBJ2-5,CASSLMDAAETQYF,TGTGCCAGCAGTCTAATGGATGCGGCGGAGACCCAGTACTTC
.,.,TRBV27,TRBJ1-1,CASSLSVGLNTEAFF,TGTGCCAGCAGTTTATCAGTGGGACTGAACACTGAAGCTTTCTTT
many,.,TRBV6-5,TRBJ1-1,CASSYGHSAFF,TGTGCCAGCAGTTACGGGCATTCGGCTTTCTTT
many,TRBD2,TRBV20-1,TRBJ2-5,CSARRGGGQETQYF,TGCAGTGCCCGGCGGGGGGGAGGACAAGAGACCCAGTACTTC
.,TRBD1,TRBV12-3/TRBV12-4,TRBJ1-4,CASSLGGQGAVEKLFF,TGTGCCAGCAGTTTAGGCGGACAGGGGGCGGTTGAAAAACTGTTTTTT
.,TRBD1,TRBV28,TRBJ2-1,CASTSRQGEFNEQFF,TGTGCCAGCACCTCTCGACAGGGGGAATTCAATGAGCAGTTCTTC
many,TRBD1,TRBV30,TRBJ2-1,CAWSVRQGNEQFF,TGTGCCTGGAGTGTACGACAGGGCAATGAGCAGTTCTTC
many,TRBD1,TRBV12-3/TRBV12-4,TRBJ2-1,CASSSTGAYNEQFF,TGTGCCAGCAGCTCTACAGGGGCCTACAATGAGCAGTTCTTC
.,TRBD2,TRBV5-1,TRBJ2-1,CASGLAVGNEQFF,TGCGCCAGCGGCCTAGCGGTTGGGAATGAGCAGTTCTTC
few,.,TRBV5-1,TRBJ1-6,CASSLMGSDNSPLHF,TGCGCCAGCAGCTTAATGGGGAGTGATAATTCACCCCTCCACTTT
few,.,TRBV6-5,TRBJ1-3,CASSYQISGNTIYF,TGTGCCAGCAGTTACCAGATTTCTGGAAACACCATATATTTT
many,.,TRBV20-1,TRBJ1-5,CSARAQGRQPQHF,TGCAGTGCTAGGGCGCAGGGTCGCCAGCCCCAGCATTTT
many,.,TRBV2,TRBJ1-2,CASSGRVIEGYTF,TGTGCCAGCAGTGGCAGGGTGATAGAAGGCTACACCTTC
many,.,TRBV18,TRBJ2-1,CASSNLASSYNEQFF,TGTGCCAGCTCAAATCTAGCGAGCTCCTACAATGAGCAGTTCTTC
.,.,TRBV7-9,TRBJ1-1,CASVLGGAWDTEAFF,TGTGCCAGCGTTCTCGGGGGCGCGTGGGACACTGAAGCTTTCTTT
many,.,TRBV3-1,TRBJ2-3,CASSRGGADTQYF,TGTGCCAGCAGCCGTGGGGGAGCGGATACGCAGTATTTT
many,TRBD2,TRBV5-5,TRBJ2-1,CASSPSGGSAYNEQFF,TGTGCCAGCAGCCCTAGCGGGGGGTCCGCCTACAATGAGCAGTTCTTC
many,.,TRBV6-1,TRBJ1-1,CASSPAHDTGGTEAFF,TGTGCCAGCAGCCCGGCACATGACACGGGAGGTACTGAAGCTTTCTTT
many,.,TRBV3-1,TRBJ1-1,CASSRVQNTEAFF,TGTGCCAGCAGCCGGGTGCAGAACACTGAAGCTTTCTTT
.,.,TRBV12-3/TRBV12-4,TRBJ2-1,CAGRLQGLKGNEFF,TGTGCCGGCAGACTACAGGGTCTCAAAGGCAATGAGTTCTTC